The 30 T cell receptor beta chains presented below share a single source sample, sequenced in a study of shared clonotypes between healthy human individuals. The data were produced by immunoSEQ multiplex PCR, yet TCRdb's version contains in-frame clones alone and is incomplete. This table has some 1.1 million clones, approximately 80% appearing once. Material: memory CD4+ T cells from PBMCs. The subset: CD45RA-negative fraction. The receptors derive from a man aged 18-30 years in good health. Some clones in this sample may be carry-over from other donors' samples.

This rearrangement joins TRBV7-9 to TRBJ1-4; the D gene is possibly TRBD1 (5 bases). V lost 7 bases and J 10 bases, leaving 16 bases between the germline ends. This CDR3 has 13 amino acids. Germline values: CDR1 SEHNR, CDR2 FQNEAQ (reference sequence). The CDR3 is CASTEGWGGKLFF. The CDR3 DNA sequence: TGTGCCAGCACAGAGGGGTGGGGAGGAAAACTGTTTTTT.

This clone was seen a few times. The J gene is TRBJ2-6, the V gene TRBV28, with no clear D. The CDR3 contains 18 residues. CDR1 and CDR2 from the germline V gene are MDHEN and SYDVKM. The V end was cut by 3 bases, the J end by 0 bases, with 15 bases between. The CDR3 DNA follows: TGTGCCAGCAGTTTTGGGAATACAGTCACCTCTGGGGCCAACGTCCTGACTTTC. It encodes CASSFGNTVTSGANVLTF.

The rearrangement joins TRBV2 to TRBJ1-5, with D possibly being TRBD1 (6 bases). Germline lookup yields CDR1 SNHLY and CDR2 FYNNEI. The CDR3 runs to 13 residues. V was shortened by 5 bases and J by 6 bases, with 11 bases between the two germline ends. CDR3: CASSYRVGQPQHF. CDR3 nucleotide sequence: TGTGCCAGCAGTTACAGGGTTGGTCAGCCCCAGCATTTT.

This chain connects TRBV6-1 to TRBJ1-6; D perhaps matches TRBD1 (6 bases). V lost 4 bases to trimming and J lost 6 bases, with 7 bases between them. The CDR3 contains 13 residues. Germline V CDR1 and CDR2: MNHNS, SASEGT. This CDR3 reads CASSVGANSPLHF. The CDR3 DNA follows: TGTGCCAGCAGTGTGGGGGCTAATTCACCCCTCCACTTT.

The sample holds a few counts of this clone. The CDR3 bases are TGTGCCAGCAGTGGTGGTCCGGAAACCCTACCCTACGAGCAGTACTTC. Its protein is CASSGGPETLPYEQYF. The chain joins TRBV28 to TRBJ2-7; D remains unclear. The V gene lost 5 bases and the J gene lost 2 bases, with 19 bases spanning the gap. This CDR3 comprises 16 residues. Germline V gene data show CDR1 as MDHEN and CDR2 as SYDVKM.

The chain combines TRBV7-2 with TRBJ2-3; no firm D call. The CDR3 covers 14 residues. Germline CDR1 and CDR2: SGHTA and FQGNSA. V was clipped by 5 bases and J by 3 bases, with 12 bases between them. This CDR3 is CASSTGRGTDTQYF. The CDR3, as DNA: TGTGCCAGCAGCACTGGACGTGGGACAGATACGCAGTATTTT. Drawing the rest from reference TRBV7-2 and TRBJ2-3, the complete variable domain is GAGVSQSPSNKVTEKGKDVELRCDPISGHTALYWYRQSLGQGLEFLIYFQGNSAPDKSGLPSDRFSAERTGGSVSTLTIQRTQQEDSAVYLCASSTGRGTDTQYFGPGTRLTVL.

Note on this clone: The same CDR3 is also encoded by other DNA sequences in this sample. The rearrangement uses TRBV2 and TRBJ2-7; the D is unclear. V lost 2 bases and J lost 0, with 8 bases in between. Germline V CDR1 and CDR2: SNHLY, FYNNEI. The CDR3 extends over 14 amino acids. The CDR3 nucleotides read TGTGCCAGCAGTGAACTTGTGGGCTCCTACGAGCAGTACTTC. Translated, it gives CASSELVGSYEQYF.

The V call is TRBV6-1, the J call TRBJ1-5; tentatively, D is TRBD1 (5 bases). Trimming pared 6 bases from V and 6 bases from J, leaving 9 bases between. In germline, CDR1 is MNHNS, CDR2 SASEGT. This CDR3 region has 12 residues. The CDR3 loop reads CASSPRGQPQHF. The CDR3, as DNA: TGTGCCAGCAGCCCAAGGGGTCAGCCCCAGCATTTT.

The chain employs TRBV28 and TRBJ1-1; D possibly corresponds to TRBD1 (6 bases). The CDR3 extends over 14 amino acids. Germline lookup yields CDR1 MDHEN and CDR2 SYDVKM. Deletions cut 8 bases from V and 0 bases from J, with 13 bases between. The CDR3 reads CASETGHMNTEAFF. CDR3 bases: TGTGCCAGCGAGACAGGCCACATGAACACTGAAGCTTTCTTT. Variable domain in full (rest from reference TRBV28 and TRBJ1-1): DVKVTQSSRYLVKRTGEKVFLECVQDMDHENMFWYRQDPGLGLRLIYFSYDVKMKEKGDIPEGYSVSREKKERFSLILESASTNQTSMYLCASETGHMNTEAFFGQGTRLTVV.

The V call is TRBV7-2, the J call TRBJ1-4; D is uncertain. V lost 1 base and J 2 bases, leaving 2 bases between the germline ends. The CDR3 spans 13 residues. CDR1 is SGHTA, CDR2 FQGNSA, per germline. The CDR3 DNA follows: TGTGCCAGCAGCTTAGACACTAATGAAAAACTGTTTTTT. Its protein product is CASSLDTNEKLFF.

The V and J genes are TRBV29-1 and TRBJ1-1, with D unresolved. Trimming removed 7 bases from V and 1 base from J, with 13 bases in between. CDR1 and CDR2 from the germline V gene are SQVTM and ANQGSEA. This CDR3 contains 13 residues. The CDR3 reads CSGTRPPNTEAFF. CDR3 nucleotide sequence: TGCAGCGGAACAAGGCCCCCGAACACTGAAGCTTTCTTT.

The chain links TRBV18 to TRBJ1-1; 7 positions match TRBD1. The CDR3 contains 16 residues. Losses at the gene ends were 3 bases for V and 1 base for J; bases not matched to a gene: 8. Germline V gene lookup returns CDR1 KGHSH and CDR2 LQKENI. CDR3 nucleotide sequence: TGTGCCAGCTCACCGGCGACAGGGTCCGGGAACACTGAAGCTTTCTTT. Translating gives CASSPATGSGNTEAFF. The full variable domain, completed using reference TRBV18 and TRBJ1-1, is NAGVMQNPRHLVRRRGQEARLRCSPMKGHSHVYWYRQLPEEGLKFMVYLQKENIIDESGMPKERFSAEFPKEGPSILRIQQVVRGDSAAYFCASSPATGSGNTEAFFGQGTRLTVV.

V usage is TRBV20-1 and J usage is TRBJ1-2; no reliable D call. Per germline, CDR1 DFQATT and CDR2 SNEGSKA (reference sequence). The V end lost 4 bases, the J end lost 8 bases, and 11 bases lay between the germline ends. CDR3 length equals 11 residues. The CDR3 bases are TGCAGTGCTATTACTTGGGAAGGCTACACCTTC. Residues: CSAITWEGYTF.

This clone has more than one count but fewer than ten. The chain uses TRBV6-1 and TRBJ1-1, with TRBD1 matching 9 bases. The CDR3 extends over 14 amino acids. Trimming at V came to 4 bases and at J to 4 bases, leaving 4 bases not matched to a gene. Looked up from germline, CDR1 is MNHNS and CDR2 is SASEGT. Here the CDR3 DNA reads TGTGCCAGCAGTGGACAGGGGGTGGGCACTGAAGCTTTCTTT. This encodes CASSGQGVGTEAFF.

This rearrangement joins TRBV7-3 to TRBJ1-5; the D is unclear. CDR1 and CDR2 (germline): SGHTA, FQGTGA. The V gene lost 5 bases and the J gene lost 4 bases, with 9 bases spanning the gap. This CDR3 is 13 amino acids long. The CDR3 reads CASSLDQNQPQHF. CDR3 bases: TGTGCCAGCAGCCTGGACCAAAATCAGCCCCAGCATTTT.

The chain couples TRBV5-1 to TRBJ2-5, with a possible D match to TRBD2 (6 bases). V lost 3 bases to trimming and J lost 0 bases, with 15 bases between them. Germline CDR1 reads SGHRS; CDR2 reads YFSETQ. This CDR3 comprises 16 residues. The CDR3 region has the DNA TGCGCCAGCAGCTGGACGGGGGACCGTTACCAAGAGACCCAGTACTTC. Its translation is CASSWTGDRYQETQYF.

This chain uses TRBV11-3 with TRBJ2-1; D gene uncertain. This CDR3 has 15 amino acids. Trimming cost V 5 bases and J 0 bases, with 11 bases left between them. Germline V CDR1 and CDR2: SGHNT, YENEEA. CDR3 sequence (DNA): TGTGCCAGCAGCCCGGTGAGAAGCTCCTACAATGAGCAGTTCTTC. Residues: CASSPVRSSYNEQFF.

The rearrangement links TRBV19 to TRBJ2-6; D remains ambiguous. The V gene lost 6 bases and the J gene lost 4 bases, with 10 bases spanning the gap. This CDR3 is built from 14 residues. The germline gives CDR1 LNHDA, CDR2 SQIVND (reference sequence). CDR3 region: CASSFPGGANVLTF. The CDR3 region has the DNA TGTGCCAGTAGCTTCCCCGGGGGGGCCAACGTCCTGACTTTC.

This clone was seen a few times. As DNA, the CDR3 is TGTGCCAACGCCAGGGAGTCGAGGACTGAAGCTTTCTTT. Encoded protein: CANARESRTEAFF. The genes are TRBV2 and TRBJ1-1, with TRBD1 as a possible D gene (5 bases). The CDR3 consists of 13 residues. Germline-derived CDR1 and CDR2 are SNHLY and FYNNEI. The V gene lost 10 bases and the J gene lost 5 bases, with 17 bases spanning the gap.

The chain is built from TRBV5-1 and TRBJ2-3; no reliable D call. Trimming took off 0 bases at V and 4 bases at J, with 12 bases between the two ends. This CDR3 is built from 15 residues. In germline, CDR1 is SGHRS, CDR2 YFSETQ. The CDR3 DNA is TGCGCCAGCAGCTTGGACCCCTTTGCGCCAGATACGCAGTATTTT. Translated: CASSLDPFAPDTQYF.

This chain connects TRBV5-4 to TRBJ1-2, with 10 bases identical to TRBD1. CDR1 and CDR2 (germline): SGHNT, YYREEE (reference sequence). The junction had 13 bases not matched to a gene; V was cut back by 3 bases and J by 8 bases. The CDR3 totals 16 residues. The CDR3 here is CASSSGSSGTGEGYTF. CDR3 coding DNA: TGTGCCAGCAGCTCTGGAAGTTCCGGGACAGGGGAAGGCTACACCTTC.

V gene TRBV4-3 combines with J gene TRBJ1-1; 12 nucleotides align to TRBD1. V shed 1 base and J 14 bases; nucleotides not matched to a gene: 8. The CDR3 runs to 14 residues. CDR1 is LGHNA and CDR2 is YSLEER in the germline V gene. The CDR3 here is CASSQAGQGAPFFF. The CDR3 region has the DNA TGCGCCAGCAGCCAAGCGGGACAGGGGGCGCCGTTCTTCTTT.

A few counts support this clone. The gene calls are TRBV5-1 and TRBJ2-7, with D possibly being TRBD1 (5 bases). CDR3 length: 15 residues. Germline lookup yields CDR1 SGHRS and CDR2 YFSETQ. The V and J ends lost 0 bases and 5 bases respectively, with 15 bases between them. CDR3 amino acids: CASSLANAGSDEQYF. In DNA, the CDR3 is TGCGCCAGCAGCTTGGCCAATGCAGGGTCCGACGAGCAGTACTTC.

The chain joins TRBV19 to TRBJ2-2; D is perhaps TRBD1 (6 bases). Trimming removed 6 bases at V and 0 bases at J, with 14 bases between. The length of the CDR3 is 16 residues. The V gene's germline CDR1 is LNHDA and CDR2 SQIVND (reference sequence). CDR3 bases: TGTGCCAGTAGCCGCCGACAGGTACCGAACACCGGGGAGCTGTTTTTT. The encoded protein is CASSRRQVPNTGELFF. Looking up the rest from reference TRBV19 and TRBJ2-2 gives the full variable domain: DGGITQSPKYLFRKEGQNVTLSCEQNLNHDAMYWYRQDPGQGLRLIYYSQIVNDFQKGDIAEGYSVSREKKESFPLTVTSAQKNPTAFYLCASSRRQVPNTGELFFGEGSRLTVL.

Here the CDR3 DNA reads TGTGCCTGGAAATCAGGGTCAGATACGCAGTATTTT. It yields the protein CAWKSGSDTQYF. The genes are TRBV30 and TRBJ2-3, with D tentatively TRBD1 (5 bases). The length of the CDR3 is 12 residues. Germline CDR1 reads GTSNPN; CDR2 reads SVGIG (reference sequence). The V gene lost 4 bases and the J gene lost 4 bases, with 9 bases spanning the gap.

The V call is TRBV18, the J call TRBJ1-2; the match to TRBD1 covers 7 bases. Trimming took 2 bases from V and 8 from J; bases not matched to a gene: 11. The CDR3 sequence is 15 residues long. Germline lookup yields CDR1 KGHSH and CDR2 LQKENI. For the CDR3, the DNA is TGTGCCAGCTCACCAAGGACAGAGGGGGCGCAGGGCTACACCTTC. Its protein is CASSPRTEGAQGYTF.

This clone was counted many times. The chain joins TRBV11-3 to TRBJ1-1; TRBD1 is a possible D gene (6 bases). This CDR3 has 19 residues. The V and J ends lost 0 bases and 6 bases respectively, with 26 bases between them. Germline V CDR1 and CDR2: SGHNT, YENEEA. The CDR3, as DNA: TGTGCCAGCAGCTTAGATCTACGTCTGTGGGGTAAGGGGGACGCTGAAGCTTTCTTT. Encoded protein: CASSLDLRLWGKGDAEAFF. Based on the CDR3 plus reference TRBV11-3 and TRBJ1-1, the full variable domain is EAGVVQSPRYKIIEKKQPVAFWCNPISGHNTLYWYLQNLGQGPELLIRYENEEAVDDSQLPKDRFSAERLKGVDSTLKIQPAELGDSAVYLCASSLDLRLWGKGDAEAFFGQGTRLTVV.

This rearrangement joins TRBV11-2 to TRBJ1-4; D is undetermined. Trimming pared 2 bases from V and 7 bases from J, leaving 11 bases between. Germline V CDR1 and CDR2: SGHAT, FQNNGV. CDR3 length equals 14 residues. The CDR3, as DNA: TGTGCCAGCAGCTTACGGAGGGCGGGTGAAAAACTGTTTTTT. Translating it yields CASSLRRAGEKLFF.

This rearrangement joins TRBV9 to TRBJ2-1; 11 bases fit TRBD1. CDR1 is SGDLS, CDR2 YYNGEE, per germline. The CDR3 contains 14 residues. The junction had 6 bases not matched to a gene; V was cut back by 4 bases and J by 9 bases. CDR3 sequence reads: CASSPRTGGGEQFF. The CDR3 nucleotides read TGTGCCAGCAGCCCCCGGACAGGGGGCGGTGAGCAGTTCTTC.

V usage is TRBV2 and J usage is TRBJ1-4, with TRBD1 matching over 8 bases. The J segment lost 7 bases and the V segment lost 1 base, leaving 8 bases of the junction unmatched. This CDR3 has 16 amino acids. Germline V gives CDR1 SNHLY, CDR2 FYNNEI. CDR3 in amino acids: CASSEGTGRSAEKLFF. Here the CDR3 DNA reads TGTGCCAGCAGTGAAGGGACAGGGAGGAGTGCTGAAAAACTGTTTTTT.